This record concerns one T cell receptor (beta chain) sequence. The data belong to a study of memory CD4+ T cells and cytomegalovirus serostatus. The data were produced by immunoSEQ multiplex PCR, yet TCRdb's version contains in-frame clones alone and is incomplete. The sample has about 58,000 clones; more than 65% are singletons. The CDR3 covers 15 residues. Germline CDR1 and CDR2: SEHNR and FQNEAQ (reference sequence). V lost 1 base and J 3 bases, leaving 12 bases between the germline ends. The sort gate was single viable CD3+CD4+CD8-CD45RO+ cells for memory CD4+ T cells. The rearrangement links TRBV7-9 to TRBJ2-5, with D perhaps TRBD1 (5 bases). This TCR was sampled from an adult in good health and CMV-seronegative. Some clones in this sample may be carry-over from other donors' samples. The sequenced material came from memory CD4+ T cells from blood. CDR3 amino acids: CASSLEGIIKETQYF. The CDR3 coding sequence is TGTGCCAGCAGCTTAGAGGGGATCATTAAAGAGACCCAGTACTTC.